This T cell receptor beta chain derives from a study of blood T cell repertoires in COVID-19 (dated by TCRdb to between 2020 and 2021). For the wider study: The collaborator samples originated in the United States, Italy and Spain and spanned the acute and convalescent phases of COVID-19. The material from the prospective study consisted of cDNA or gDNA derived from T cells, B-cell-depleted T cells, or PBMCs. Subjects who had been exposed to COVID-19, were actively infected with it, or had recovered from it provided the deeply sampled blood TCRbeta repertoires that made up the dataset. The repertoires were released in a freely available public database intended as a resource for research on the immune response to SARS-CoV-2. The samples were drawn from the first 160 participants of the ongoing ImmuneRACE study and from 1,254 subjects provided by 6 global collaborators. Sample metadata almost always included a de-identified subject ID, COVID-19 status, age in years and sex. Where available, HLA class I and class II types were taken from metadata supplied by the sample provider and were not determined by assay-based typing. The study at large found these results: The amount of clinical and demographic metadata varied by source and participant and was provided uncurated.

Details on this clone: Its antigen is still unknown. The input lacks base qualities; no much larger clone sits a single base away.

At one collaborating source in Seattle, patients were enrolled during active infection and were followed longitudinally through the course of disease. Whole blood was collected in K2EDTA tubes by collaborating institutions according to the institutions' own protocols. For TCRbeta analysis, collaborator samples were shipped as frozen whole blood, as isolated PBMCs, or as DNA extracted from either sample type. The immunoSEQ Assay, a bias-controlled multiplex PCR, was used to amplify TCRbeta CDR3 regions from genomic DNA. The paper's data handling went like this. The number of nucleated cells in each sample was estimated by amplification of reference gene primers within the assay. To quantify the absolute abundance of each unique TCRbeta CDR3 rearrangement, sequence reads were collapsed and filtered. For each sample, productive Simpson clonality was calculated as the square root of Simpson's diversity index across productive rearrangements. Held by TCRdb, this immuneACCESS table contains in-frame sequences only and omits some clones. Under half of the omission traces to an unresolved V gene where checked; the cause of the rest is unknown. For V, J and clone size, that table is used; D and trimming come from the DNA. The sample table records some 220,000 clones; over 90% of these occur just once. The ten most abundant clones make up roughly 0.89% of the sample.

Unmatched junction bases come to 3, with V trimmed by 0 bases and J by 4 bases. From the germline V gene, CDR1 is SGHDT and CDR2 is YYEEEE. The cysteine opens and the phenylalanine closes a CDR3 of 15 amino acids. Just CDR3 DNA is preserved here, 45 bases in frame from base 1. The chain links TRBV5-6 with TRBJ1-4; TRBD1 aligns with 7 central bases. The origin of this receptor is a man aged 25-40 years with COVID-19, enrolled during active disease. The sequenced sample was peripheral blood. The CDR3 is CASSLVGTVNEKLFF. The DNA sequence reads TGTGCCAGCAGCTTGGTAGGGACAGTTAATGAAAAACTGTTTTTT.